This T cell receptor (beta chain) derives from a study of blood T cell repertoires in COVID-19. This clone was seen a few times. Enrolment of Seattle patients took place during active infection, and they were followed longitudinally. Libraries were prepared by immunoSEQ multiplex PCR; TCRdb keeps only in-frame clonotypes and omits some of them. The sample consists of some 200,000 clones, 85% of them appearing once. The V gene end was trimmed by 3 bases and the J gene end by 4 bases; junction bases not matched to a gene: 12. CDR1 is SQVTM, CDR2 ANQGSEA, per germline. This CDR3 region has 16 residues. V and J are TRBV29-1 and TRBJ2-7, with 10 bases fitting TRBD1. The sequence derives from a man aged 55 to 69 with COVID-19, enrolled during active disease. Sequenced material: peripheral blood. CDR3 protein: CSVDNLPGQGKYEQYF. CDR3 DNA sequence: TGCAGCGTTGATAATCTTCCGGGACAGGGGAAATACGAGCAGTACTTC.